The T cell receptor (beta chain) under discussion was sequenced for a study of blood T cell repertoires in COVID-19. Looking at the study overall: The cDNA or gDNA used as material had been derived from T cells, B-cell-depleted T cells, or PBMCs.

The germline V gene encodes CDR1 SEHNR and CDR2 FQNEAQ (reference sequence). CDR3 length: 15 amino acids. The J segment lost 8 bases and the V segment lost 5 bases, leaving 10 bases of the junction unmatched. The protocol was immunoSEQ multiplex PCR, while the TCRdb copy is restricted to in-frame clones and leaves out a portion. The data hold about 190,000 clones, with roughly 80% observed a single time. This sequence originates from a woman in her forties or fifties with acute or convalescent COVID-19. The chain has TRBV7-9 and TRBJ1-4; the match to TRBD1 covers 8 bases. The sequenced sample consisted of peripheral blood. Written as DNA, the CDR3 is TGTGCCAGCAGCCTAGGGACAGGAGTGGGAGAAAAACTGTTTTTT. This sequence encodes CASSLGTGVGEKLFF.